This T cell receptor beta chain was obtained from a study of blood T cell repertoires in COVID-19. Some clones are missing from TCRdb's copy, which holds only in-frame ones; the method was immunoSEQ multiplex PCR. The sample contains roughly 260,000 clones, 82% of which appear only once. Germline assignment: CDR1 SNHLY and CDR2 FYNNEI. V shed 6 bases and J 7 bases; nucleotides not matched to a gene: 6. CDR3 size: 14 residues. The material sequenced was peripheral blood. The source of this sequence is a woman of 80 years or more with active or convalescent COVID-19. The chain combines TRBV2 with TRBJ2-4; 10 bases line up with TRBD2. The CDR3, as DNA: TGTGCCAGCAGCCGACTAGCGGGTCCCAACATTCAGTACTTC. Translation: CASSRLAGPNIQYF.